A single sample gave rise to the 23 T cell receptor beta chains below, sequenced in a study of blood T cell repertoires in COVID-19. Clones were sequenced by immunoSEQ multiplex PCR, and TCRdb holds only the in-frame ones, with some missing. This table holds over 200,000 clones, roughly 88% found once. The sample consisted of peripheral blood. These TCRs come from a human donor in a cohort sampled during active COVID-19.

The chain links TRBV6-2 or TRBV6-3 to TRBJ1-4, with D possibly TRBD1 on 6 matching bases. This CDR3 has 16 residues. V was clipped by 1 base and J by 0 bases, with 9 bases between them. Germline V gives CDR1 MNHEY, CDR2 SVGEGT. CDR3 sequence: CASSYFRGATNEKLFF. In nucleotides, the CDR3 is TGTGCCAGCAGTTACTTCAGGGGTGCAACTAATGAAAAACTGTTTTTT.

This sequence joins TRBV7-3 and TRBJ1-1; D is perhaps TRBD1 (5 bases). Germline V gives CDR1 SGHTA, CDR2 FQGTGA. V dropped 2 bases and J dropped 4 bases, with 26 bases sitting between them. The CDR3 runs 19 residues. CDR3 DNA: TGTGCCAGCAGCTTAGGTCTCAGGGCGCCCCTCGCGGGGGGCACTGAAGCTTTCTTT. It specifies CASSLGLRAPLAGGTEAFF.

The genes are TRBV28 and TRBJ1-4; D gene unclear. Germline V CDR1 and CDR2: MDHEN, SYDVKM. CDR3 length: 14 amino acids. Trimming removed 4 bases from V and 7 bases from J, with 13 bases in between. The CDR3 nucleotides read TGTGCCAGCAGTTCTGGCGGCTTGCGTGAAAAACTGTTTTTT. It is translated as CASSSGGLREKLFF.

The CDR3 reads CASSLDRGNGYTF. The CDR3, as DNA: TGCGCCAGCAGCTTGGACAGGGGGAATGGCTACACCTTC. The V and J genes are TRBV4-3 and TRBJ1-2, with 10 bases that match TRBD1. The CDR3 covers 13 residues. CDR1 is LGHNA and CDR2 is YSLEER in the germline V gene. V lost 5 bases, J lost 6 bases, and 3 bases stayed unmatched.

The gene calls are TRBV19 and TRBJ2-7; 9 bases fit TRBD1. CDR3 length equals 14 residues. Germline CDR1 and CDR2: LNHDA and SQIVND (reference sequence). V lost 5 bases to trimming and J lost 4 bases; unmatched junction nucleotides: 6. The CDR3 loop reads CASSGGQGSYEQYF. DNA of the CDR3: TGTGCCAGTAGTGGGGGACAGGGTAGTTACGAGCAGTACTTC.

V is TRBV11-2 and J is TRBJ1-1, with D perhaps TRBD1 (6 bases). The CDR3 runs 15 residues. Trimming removed 3 bases at V and 1 base at J, with 12 bases between. Germline CDR1 reads SGHAT; CDR2 reads FQNNGV. DNA for the CDR3: TGTGCCAGCAGCTTCCAGGGGAGAGGGAACACTGAAGCTTTCTTT. Encoded protein: CASSFQGRGNTEAFF.

The chain employs TRBV10-2 and TRBJ2-3; 10 nucleotides match TRBD2. Looked up from germline, CDR1 is WSHSY and CDR2 is SAAADI. The length of the CDR3 is 14 residues. V was clipped by 8 bases and J by 8 bases; unmatched bases: 10. CDR3 bases: TGCGCCAGCTGCCGAGCGGGGGGGCCTGGTACGCAGTATTTT. Residues: CASCRAGGPGTQYF.

CDR3 sequence reads: CASSRSGNEQFF. CDR3 bases: TGTGCCAGCAGCCGTTCGGGCAATGAGCAGTTCTTC. The chain combines TRBV6-5 with TRBJ2-1; D is uncertain. Trimming cost V 6 bases and J 6 bases, with 9 bases left between them. Germline V CDR1 and CDR2: MNHEY, SVGAGI. CDR3 size: 12 residues.

The chain employs TRBV5-4 and TRBJ2-7; possible D gene TRBD2, 6 bases. The germline CDR1 and CDR2 sequences are SGHNT and YYREEE (reference sequence). V gave up 2 bases and J gave up 1 base, with 13 bases separating them. The CDR3 is made up of 15 amino acids. The CDR3 DNA is TGTGCCAGCAGCTTTGGCGGCGGGATTTCCTACGAGCAGTACTTC. Translating gives CASSFGGGISYEQYF.

The genes are TRBV12-3 or TRBV12-4 and TRBJ1-2; weak D call: TRBD1 (6 bases). Trimming pared 9 bases from V and 5 bases from J, leaving 13 bases between. The CDR3 extends over 12 amino acids. DNA for the CDR3: TGTGCCAGTTCGGACAGTTTATATGGCTACACCTTC. Its protein is CASSDSLYGYTF.

The chain carries TRBV9 and TRBJ2-1; the match to TRBD2 covers 13 bases. Germline V gene sequence: CDR1 SGDLS, CDR2 YYNGEE. CDR3 length: 16 residues. V trimming: 4 bases; J trimming: 6 bases; junction bases outside the gene matches: 7. CDR3 DNA sequence: TGTGCCAGCAGCTCTCCTAGGACTAGCGGGAGCAATGAGCAGTTCTTC. Its translation is CASSSPRTSGSNEQFF.

The chain recombines TRBV7-2 with TRBJ2-7; D is possibly TRBD1 (6 bases). The germline V gene has CDR1 SGHTA and CDR2 FQGNSA. The CDR3 is made up of 14 amino acids. V was trimmed by 7 bases and J by 1 base, leaving 14 bases between them. The CDR3 DNA is TGTGCCAGCACCATAGGACAGAAGTCCTACGAGCAGTACTTC. Protein product: CASTIGQKSYEQYF.

This sequence joins TRBV9 and TRBJ2-6, with D maybe TRBD1 (6 bases). The V end was cut by 6 bases, the J end by 4 bases, with 11 bases between. Germline V lookup: CDR1 SGDLS, CDR2 YYNGEE. There are 14 residues in the CDR3. The CDR3 loop is CASNWGPGANVLTF. CDR3 in DNA: TGTGCCAGCAATTGGGGGCCAGGGGCCAACGTCCTGACTTTC.

The chain recombines TRBV7-2 with TRBJ1-3; perhaps TRBD1 as D (6 bases). Germline loops: CDR1 SGHTA, CDR2 FQGNSA. This CDR3 has 15 residues. V was cut by 5 bases and J by 0 bases, with 11 bases left in between. CDR3 sequence (DNA): TGTGCCAGCAGCCCAAGGACAGTCTCTGGAAACACCATATATTTT. This gives the protein CASSPRTVSGNTIYF. Full variable domain (remainder filled in from reference TRBV7-2 and TRBJ1-3): GAGVSQSPSNKVTEKGKDVELRCDPISGHTALYWYRQSLGQGLEFLIYFQGNSAPDKSGLPSDRFSAERTGGSVSTLTIQRTQQEDSAVYLCASSPRTVSGNTIYFGEGSWLTVV.

This clone was observed a few times. The chain couples TRBV28 to TRBJ2-7, with D tentatively TRBD2 (6 bases). V lost 6 bases to trimming and J lost 8 bases, with 20 bases between them. Germline assignment: CDR1 MDHEN and CDR2 SYDVKM. The CDR3 extends over 14 amino acids. CDR3 sequence (DNA): TGTGCCAGCAGCCTCAGCGGGTCCGCGAACAAGCAGTACTTC. Amino acids: CASSLSGSANKQYF. Based on the CDR3 plus reference TRBV28 and TRBJ2-7, the full variable domain is DVKVTQSSRYLVKRTGEKVFLECVQDMDHENMFWYRQDPGLGLRLIYFSYDVKMKEKGDIPEGYSVSREKKERFSLILESASTNQTSMYLCASSLSGSANKQYFGPGTRLTVT.

The genes are TRBV12-3 or TRBV12-4 and TRBJ2-3; 7 positions agree with TRBD2. J lost 6 bases, V lost 5 bases, and 5 bases had no gene match. CDR3 length: 13 amino acids. In DNA, the CDR3 is TGTGCCAGCAGTCGGGGAGGGGCGGATACGCAGTATTTT. Protein: CASSRGGADTQYF.

This chain links TRBV6-5 with TRBJ1-2; TRBD1 agrees at 7 bases. Germline CDR1 MNHEY, CDR2 SVGAGI. The trim removed 6 bases at V and 1 base at J, leaving 8 bases unmatched. The CDR3 has 15 residues. The CDR3 protein is CASRRLGGDNYGYTF. The CDR3 nucleotides are TGTGCCAGCAGACGACTAGGGGGCGATAACTATGGCTACACCTTC.

CDR3 DNA sequence: TGCGCCAGCAGCCAAAATATGACAGGGGGCCGTGGCTACACCTTC. Translating it yields CASSQNMTGGRGYTF. The genes are TRBV4-1 and TRBJ1-2; 10 bases are a match to TRBD1. V lost 2 bases to trimming and J lost 7 bases; unmatched junction nucleotides: 7. The CDR3 has 15 amino acids. Germline assignment: CDR1 MGHRA and CDR2 YSYEKL.

The chain employs TRBV19 and TRBJ1-2; no definite D call. This CDR3 spans 16 amino acids. From germline, CDR1 is LNHDA and CDR2 SQIVND (reference sequence). Between the trimmed V and J ends, which lost 7 bases and 0 bases, there was a span of 18 bases. CDR3: CASTKDSGRANYGYTF. As DNA, the CDR3 is TGTGCCAGTACAAAGGATTCCGGTCGGGCTAACTATGGCTACACCTTC.

This chain joins TRBV6-5 and TRBJ1-1; TRBD1 aligns across 8 bases. V trimming: 5 bases; J trimming: 6 bases; junction bases outside the gene matches: 11. CDR1 MNHEY and CDR2 SVGAGI come from the germline V gene. The CDR3 is 15 amino acids. The CDR3 region is CASSRTGWGEAEAFF. The CDR3 DNA follows: TGTGCCAGCAGTCGGACAGGGTGGGGTGAGGCTGAAGCTTTCTTT.

The chain carries TRBV7-7 and TRBJ2-2; perhaps TRBD2 as D (5 bases). V lost 1 base to trimming and J lost 4 bases, with 13 bases between them. The CDR3 has 16 amino acids. Germline V gene sequence: CDR1 SSHAT, CDR2 FNYEAQ (reference sequence). CDR3 protein: CASSLVAGVSTGELFF. In nucleotides, the CDR3 is TGTGCCAGCAGCTTAGTGGCCGGGGTCAGCACCGGGGAGCTGTTTTTT.

The chain carries TRBV5-1 and TRBJ1-1, with D unclear. Trimming stripped 4 bases from V and 5 bases from J, with 6 bases between. The germline V gene has CDR1 SGHRS and CDR2 YFSETQ. This CDR3 has 11 amino acids. For the CDR3, the DNA is TGCGCCAGCAGCGGGAGGACTGAAGCTTTCTTT. Translating gives CASSGRTEAFF.

The V gene is TRBV7-3, the J gene TRBJ2-7, with D perhaps TRBD1 (6 bases). The germline gives CDR1 SGHTA, CDR2 FQGTGA. The V and J ends lost 6 bases and 6 bases respectively, with 12 bases between them. The CDR3 length is 12 residues. The CDR3 DNA sequence: TGTGCCAGCAGGTTCACAGGGCGCGAGCAGTACTTC. Amino acid sequence: CASRFTGREQYF.